This record covers a single T cell receptor beta chain. Its cognate antigen is unknown. The sample originates from a study of T-cell memory formation after mild COVID-19. The wider study: TCR clusters were mostly confined to one donor each.

Germline V gene data show CDR1 as MNHEY and CDR2 as SVGEGT. Unmatched junction bases numbered 9, after V lost 8 bases and J lost 4 bases. CDR3 size: 14 residues. From 5'RACE with constant-segment primers came TCR alpha and TCR beta cDNA libraries that carried sample barcodes and UMIs. Each CDR3 protein gets one entry after TCRdb re-called the 5' RACE reads with MiXCR. The sample shows hundreds of thousands of distinct CDR3 sequences, 16% of them seen only once. Study-wide findings and caveats: Clones shrinking between day 15 and 85 showed a balanced CD4/CD8 split, and those that grew later tilted toward CD4+. CD4+ contracting clones were mainly CM and EM; CD8+ ones, EMRA.

Specimen: PBMCs or a T cell subset sorted from them (not recorded which). The V call is TRBV6-2 or TRBV6-3, the J call TRBJ2-3; 7 positions match TRBD1. This receptor was obtained from a man aged 18 to 30 who had mild COVID-19 (a few samples of this study predate the infection). Cell type and time point are not known. CDR3 loop: CASRTGGSPDTQYF. The CDR3 coding sequence is TGTGCCAGCCGGACAGGTGGGAGTCCAGATACGCAGTATTTT.